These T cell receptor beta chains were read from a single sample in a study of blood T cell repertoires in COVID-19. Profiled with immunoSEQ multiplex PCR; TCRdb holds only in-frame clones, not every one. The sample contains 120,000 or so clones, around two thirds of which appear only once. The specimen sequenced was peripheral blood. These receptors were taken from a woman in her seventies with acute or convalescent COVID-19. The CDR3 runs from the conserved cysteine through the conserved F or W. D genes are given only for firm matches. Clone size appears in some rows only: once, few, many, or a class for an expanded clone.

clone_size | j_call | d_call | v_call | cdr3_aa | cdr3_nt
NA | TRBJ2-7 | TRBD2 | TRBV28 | CASSLRPSGNYEQYF | TGTGCCAGCAGTTTACGTCCTAGCGGAAACTACGAGCAGTACTTC
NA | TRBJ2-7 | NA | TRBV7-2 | CASSLDRGNEQYF | TGTGCCAGCAGCTTAGACCGGGGAAACGAGCAGTACTTC
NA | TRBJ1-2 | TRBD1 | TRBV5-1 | CASSLRQGYGYTF | TGCGCCAGCAGCTTGAGACAGGGCTATGGCTACACCTTC
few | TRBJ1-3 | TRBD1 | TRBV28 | CASSLARGQYSGNTIYF | TGTGCCAGCAGTTTGGCGAGGGGACAGTACTCTGGAAACACCATATATTTT
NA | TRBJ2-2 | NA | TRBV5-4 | CASSFWGRGGELFF | TGTGCCAGCAGCTTTTGGGGGCGAGGCGGGGAGCTGTTTTTT
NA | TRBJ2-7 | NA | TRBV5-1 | CASSSAGVSYEQYF | TGCGCCAGCAGCTCTGCAGGGGTGTCCTACGAGCAGTACTTC
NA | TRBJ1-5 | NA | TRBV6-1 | CASSEAKGSWPQHF | TGTGCCAGCAGTGAAGCTAAGGGGTCGTGGCCCCAGCATTTT
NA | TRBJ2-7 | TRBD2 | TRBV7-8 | CASSSGTSGSYEQYF | TGTGCCAGCAGCTCCGGGACTAGCGGGAGCTACGAGCAGTACTTC
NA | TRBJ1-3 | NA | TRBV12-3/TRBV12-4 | CASSRSSGNTIYF | TGTGCCAGCAGTCGTAGCTCTGGAAACACCATATATTTT
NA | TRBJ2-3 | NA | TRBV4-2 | CASSQDQRDTQYF | TGTGCCAGCAGCCAAGATCAGCGAGATACGCAGTATTTT
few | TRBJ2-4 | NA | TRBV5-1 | CASSLDGQTLLAKNIQYF | TGCGCCAGCAGCCTCGACGGACAGACCCTCCTAGCCAAAAACATTCAGTACTTC
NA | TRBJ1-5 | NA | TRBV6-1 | CASSEAPQGFQPQHF | TGTGCCAGCAGTGAAGCGCCACAGGGCTTTCAGCCCCAGCATTTT
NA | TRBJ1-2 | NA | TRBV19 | CASSRQGSGYTF | TGTGCCAGTTCAAGACAAGGCTCTGGCTACACCTTC
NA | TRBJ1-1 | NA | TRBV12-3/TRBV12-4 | CASSLMLAAEAFF | TGTGCCAGCAGTTTAATGTTGGCTGCTGAAGCTTTCTTT
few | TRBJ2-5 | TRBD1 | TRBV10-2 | CASSESGQEETQYF | TGCGCCAGCAGTGAGTCGGGACAGGAAGAGACCCAGTACTTC
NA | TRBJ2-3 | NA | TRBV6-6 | CASSPQGPDTQYF | TGTGCCAGCAGTCCGCAGGGGCCAGATACGCAGTATTTT
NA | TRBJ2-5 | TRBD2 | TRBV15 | CATSRARGDQETQYF | TGTGCCACCAGCCGGGCGCGGGGGGACCAAGAGACCCAGTACTTC
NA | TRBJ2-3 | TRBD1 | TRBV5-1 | CASSLAQGPHPDTQYF | TGCGCCAGCAGCTTGGCACAGGGGCCGCACCCAGATACGCAGTATTTT
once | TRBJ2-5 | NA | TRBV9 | CASSVDGTRQETQYF | TGTGCCAGCAGCGTAGATGGGACTCGACAAGAGACCCAGTACTTC
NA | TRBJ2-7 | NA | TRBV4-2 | CASSQDGGLSSYEQYF | TGTGCCAGCAGCCAAGATGGCGGGTTGAGCTCCTACGAGCAGTACTTC
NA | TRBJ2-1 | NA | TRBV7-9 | CASSLDYEQFF | TGTGCCAGCAGCTTAGACTATGAGCAGTTCTTC
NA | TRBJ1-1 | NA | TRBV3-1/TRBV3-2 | CASSQDRIAEAFF | TGTGCCAGCAGCCAAGACAGGATCGCTGAAGCTTTCTTT
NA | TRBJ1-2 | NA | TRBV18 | CASSPPGPNYGYTF | TGTGCCAGCTCACCGCCAGGCCCTAACTATGGCTACACCTTC
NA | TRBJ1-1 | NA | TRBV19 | CASSFGFGAVMNTEAFF | TGTGCCAGTAGTTTCGGCTTTGGGGCCGTAATGAACACTGAAGCTTTCTTT
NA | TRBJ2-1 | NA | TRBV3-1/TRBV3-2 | CASSQDPPMFGEQFF | TGTGCCAGCAGCCAAGATCCCCCTATGTTTGGTGAGCAGTTCTTC
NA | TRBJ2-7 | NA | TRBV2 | CASTLGGPYEQYF | TGTGCCAGCACCCTGGGGGGTCCCTACGAGCAGTACTTC
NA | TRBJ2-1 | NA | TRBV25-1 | CASSEGAVRGNEQFF | TGTGCCAGCAGTGAGGGAGCCGTTCGGGGGAATGAGCAGTTCTTC
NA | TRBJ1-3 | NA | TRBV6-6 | CASSYAQGNRGNTIYF | TGTGCCAGCAGTTACGCCCAGGGAAATCGTGGAAACACCATATATTTT
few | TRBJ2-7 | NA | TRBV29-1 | CSVEDQRYEQYF | TGCAGCGTTGAAGATCAGCGCTACGAGCAGTACTTC
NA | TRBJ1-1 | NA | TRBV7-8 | CASSLGAGYTEAFF | TGTGCCAGCAGCTTAGGGGCGGGGTACACTGAAGCTTTCTTT
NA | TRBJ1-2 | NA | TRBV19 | CASSIETGTYGYTF | TGTGCCAGTAGTATAGAAACAGGGACCTATGGCTACACCTTC
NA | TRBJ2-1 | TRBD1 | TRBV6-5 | CASSSGQGASYNEQFF | TGTGCCAGCAGTTCGGGACAGGGGGCGTCCTACAATGAGCAGTTCTTC
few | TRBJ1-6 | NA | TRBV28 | CASRIQGTNSPLHF | TGTGCCAGCAGGATACAGGGAACGAATTCACCCCTCCACTTT
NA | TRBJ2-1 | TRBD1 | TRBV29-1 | CSAETQGAGGNEQFF | TGCAGCGCCGAGACCCAGGGGGCGGGTGGCAATGAGCAGTTCTTC
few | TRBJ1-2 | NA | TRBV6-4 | CASSDPPSSYGYTF | TGTGCCAGCAGTGACCCCCCTAGTTCGTATGGCTACACCTTC
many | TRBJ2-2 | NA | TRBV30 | CAWIRDSSNTGELFF | TGTGCCTGGATCCGGGATTCCTCAAACACCGGGGAGCTGTTTTTT
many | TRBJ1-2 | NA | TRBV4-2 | CASSQDLGDYGYTF | TGTGCCAGCAGCCAAGATCTAGGGGATTATGGCTACACCTTC
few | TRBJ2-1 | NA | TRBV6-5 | CASSPGTLSYNEQFF | TGTGCCAGCAGCCCCGGGACACTCTCCTACAATGAGCAGTTCTTC
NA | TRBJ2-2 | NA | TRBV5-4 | CAGELAGELFF | TGTGCCGGAGAGTTGGCCGGGGAGCTGTTTTTT
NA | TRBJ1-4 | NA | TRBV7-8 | CASSSDSNEKLFF | TGTGCCAGCAGCTCCGACAGTAATGAAAAACTGTTTTTT
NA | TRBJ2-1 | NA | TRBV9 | CASSVGTLDNEQFF | TGTGCCAGCAGCGTAGGGACTCTAGACAATGAGCAGTTCTTC
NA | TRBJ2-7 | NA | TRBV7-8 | CASSLGALDEQYF | TGTGCCAGCAGCTTAGGGGCGCTGGACGAGCAGTACTTC
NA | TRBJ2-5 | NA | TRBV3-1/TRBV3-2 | CASSQGRGAETQYF | TGTGCCAGCAGCCAAGGACGGGGTGCGGAGACCCAGTACTTC
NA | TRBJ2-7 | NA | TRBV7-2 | CASSLVEGAYEQYF | TGTGCCAGCAGCTTAGTAGAGGGAGCTTACGAGCAGTACTTC
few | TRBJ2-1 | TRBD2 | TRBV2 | CASKRWASGSTYNEQFF | TGTGCCAGCAAACGCTGGGCTAGCGGGAGTACGTACAATGAGCAGTTCTTC
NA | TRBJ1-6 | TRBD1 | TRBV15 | CAASRDRTGGSPLHF | TGTGCCGCCAGCAGAGATCGCACAGGGGGATCACCCCTCCACTTT
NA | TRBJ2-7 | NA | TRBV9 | CASSVGGDSHSYEQYF | TGTGCCAGCAGCGTAGGGGGGGACAGTCATTCCTACGAGCAGTACTTC
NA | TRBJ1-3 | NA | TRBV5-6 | CASSWGPSSGNTIYF | TGTGCCAGCAGCTGGGGGCCGTCCTCTGGAAACACCATATATTTT
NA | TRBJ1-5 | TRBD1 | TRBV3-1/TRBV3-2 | CASSPTGGWNQPQHF | TGTGCCAGCAGCCCGACAGGGGGATGGAATCAGCCCCAGCATTTT
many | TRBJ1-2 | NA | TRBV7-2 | CASSKRQDSNYGYTF | TGTGCCAGCAGCAAACGACAGGACTCTAACTATGGCTACACCTTC
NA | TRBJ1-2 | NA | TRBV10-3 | CAITTGYGYTF | TGTGCCATCACTACAGGTTATGGCTACACCTTC
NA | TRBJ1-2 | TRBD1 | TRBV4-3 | CASSQEDRGHYGYTF | TGCGCCAGCAGCCAAGAGGACAGGGGGCACTATGGCTACACCTTC
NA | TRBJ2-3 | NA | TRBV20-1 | CSASKPGGPDTQYF | TGCAGTGCTAGTAAGCCAGGAGGACCAGATACGCAGTATTTT
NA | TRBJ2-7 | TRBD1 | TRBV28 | CASSGGSAGGSYEQYF | TGTGCCAGCAGTGGGGGTTCGGCAGGGGGATCCTACGAGCAGTACTTC
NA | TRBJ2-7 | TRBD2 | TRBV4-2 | CASSQELAGVHEQYF | TGTGCCAGCAGCCAAGAACTAGCGGGAGTTCACGAGCAGTACTTC
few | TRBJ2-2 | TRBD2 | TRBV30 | CAWDCGSSGELFF | TGTGCCTGGGATTGCGGGAGTTCCGGGGAGCTGTTTTTT
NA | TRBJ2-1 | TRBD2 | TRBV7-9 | CASSLAPVAGGSNEQFF | TGTGCCAGCAGCTTAGCTCCAGTAGCGGGGGGCAGTAATGAGCAGTTCTTC
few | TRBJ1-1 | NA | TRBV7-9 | CASSLFDRPNTEAFF | TGTGCCAGCAGCTTATTCGACAGACCGAACACTGAAGCTTTCTTT
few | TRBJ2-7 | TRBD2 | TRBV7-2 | CASSFTSGRTYEQYF | TGTGCCAGCAGCTTCACTAGCGGCCGAACCTACGAGCAGTACTTC
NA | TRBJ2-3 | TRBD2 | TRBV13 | CASSFSTSGITDTQYF | TGTGCCAGCAGCTTCTCGACTAGCGGGATTACAGATACGCAGTATTTT